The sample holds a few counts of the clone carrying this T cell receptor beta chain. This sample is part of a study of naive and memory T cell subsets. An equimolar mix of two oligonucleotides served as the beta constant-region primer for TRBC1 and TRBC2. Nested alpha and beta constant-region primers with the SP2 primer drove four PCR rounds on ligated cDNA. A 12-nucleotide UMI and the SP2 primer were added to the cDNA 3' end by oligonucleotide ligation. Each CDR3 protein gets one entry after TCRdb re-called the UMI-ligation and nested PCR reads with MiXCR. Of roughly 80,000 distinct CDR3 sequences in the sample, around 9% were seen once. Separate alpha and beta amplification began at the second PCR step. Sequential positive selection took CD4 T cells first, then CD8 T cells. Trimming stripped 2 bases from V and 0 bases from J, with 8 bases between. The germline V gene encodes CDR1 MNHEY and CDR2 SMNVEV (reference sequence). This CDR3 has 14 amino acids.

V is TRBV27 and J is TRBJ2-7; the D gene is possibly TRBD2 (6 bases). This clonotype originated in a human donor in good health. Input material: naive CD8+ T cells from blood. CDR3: CASSLAGSSYEQYF. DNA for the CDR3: TGTGCCAGCAGTTTAGCGGGGAGCTCCTACGAGCAGTACTTC.